These 2 T cell receptor beta chains were all obtained from the same sample, sequenced in a study of early T cells in non-severe SARS-CoV-2 infection. One entry per CDR3 protein results from TCRdb running MiXCR on the 5' RACE reads. The profile covers tens of thousands of distinct CDR3 sequences, with 14% to 15% appearing a single time and around 5.8% taken by the ten largest. The sample consisted of whole blood. The receptors were gathered from an adult who was a healthcare worker with PCR-confirmed SARS-CoV-2 infection or an uninfected control (not recorded which).

The chain links TRBV12-5 to TRBJ2-1; 8 bases agree with TRBD1. The V and J ends lost 2 bases and 7 bases, in that order; junction bases with no gene match: 10. The CDR3 spans 16 residues. The germline CDR1 and CDR2 sequences are LGHNT and FRNRAP. CDR3 DNA sequence: TGTGCTAGTGGTTTGACGCTAGGACAGGGTAGGAATGAGCAGTTCTTC. It translates to CASGLTLGQGRNEQFF.

The V gene is TRBV28, the J gene TRBJ2-3; 8 bases are a match to TRBD2. J gave up 2 bases and V 8 bases, and 6 bases lay outside the gene matches. The germline V gene has CDR1 MDHEN and CDR2 SYDVKM. The CDR3 is 14 amino acids. CDR3 sequence reads: CASGRAGDTDTQYF. The CDR3, as DNA: TGTGCCAGCGGTCGAGCGGGGGACACAGATACGCAGTATTTT.